This T cell receptor (beta chain) comes out of a study of regulatory T cells in long-lasting Graves disease. Documented time point: newly diagnosed GD, antithyroid drugs for less than 3 months. Preparation of the TCR library used RNA extracted from PBMCs. Arm-PCR of CDR3 regions and iRepertoire HTBI primers were used to build TCR beta libraries. TCRdb re-derived calls from the multiplex PCR reads in MiXCR, one entry per CDR3 protein. The sample consists of around 400,000 distinct CDR3 sequences, over 9.5% of them appearing once. CDR1 is DFQATT and CDR2 is SNEGSKA in the germline V gene (reference sequence). The CDR3 runs to 13 residues. V gave up 3 bases and J gave up 4 bases; unmatched junction bases: 4. Another study also made use of these data, one on T cells in Graves' hyperthyroidism and ophthalmopathy.

The source material was peripheral blood mononuclear cells (PBMCs), sampled at new diagnosis, from a patient treated with antithyroid drugs. The clonotype comes from a woman between 18 and 29 years old with Graves disease. This sequence joins TRBV20-1 and TRBJ2-3; 7 bases are shared with TRBD2. CDR3 sequence: CSASREAADTQYF. The CDR3 DNA reads TGCAGTGCTAGCCGGGAGGCAGCAGATACGCAGTATTTT.